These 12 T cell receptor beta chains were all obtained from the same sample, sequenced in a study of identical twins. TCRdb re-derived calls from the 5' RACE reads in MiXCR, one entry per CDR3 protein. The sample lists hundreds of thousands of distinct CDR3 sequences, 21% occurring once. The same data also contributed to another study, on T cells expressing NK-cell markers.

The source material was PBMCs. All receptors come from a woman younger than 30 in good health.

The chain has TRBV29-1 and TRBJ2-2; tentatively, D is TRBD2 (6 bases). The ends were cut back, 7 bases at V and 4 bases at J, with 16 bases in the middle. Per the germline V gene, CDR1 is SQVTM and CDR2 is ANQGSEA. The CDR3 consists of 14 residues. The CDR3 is CSAYGGTGTGELFF. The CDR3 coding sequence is TGCAGCGCCTACGGCGGGACGGGCACCGGGGAGCTGTTTTTT.

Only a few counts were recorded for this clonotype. CDR3 in DNA: TGTGCCAGCAGTTACCTAGCGGGAGGGCCTAATTGGTTCTTC. This sequence encodes CASSYLAGGPNWFF. The rearrangement joins TRBV6-2 or TRBV6-3 to TRBJ2-1; TRBD2 aligns across 12 bases. Looked up from germline, CDR1 is MNHEY and CDR2 is SVGEGT. This CDR3 spans 14 amino acids. V shed 2 bases and J 15 bases; nucleotides not matched to a gene: 8.

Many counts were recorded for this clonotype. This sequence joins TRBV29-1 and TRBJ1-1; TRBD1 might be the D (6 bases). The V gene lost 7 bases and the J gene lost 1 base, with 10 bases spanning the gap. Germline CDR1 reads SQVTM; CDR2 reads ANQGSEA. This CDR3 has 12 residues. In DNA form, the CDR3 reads TGCAGCGCCAAACAGGGGAACACTGAAGCTTTCTTT. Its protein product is CSAKQGNTEAFF.

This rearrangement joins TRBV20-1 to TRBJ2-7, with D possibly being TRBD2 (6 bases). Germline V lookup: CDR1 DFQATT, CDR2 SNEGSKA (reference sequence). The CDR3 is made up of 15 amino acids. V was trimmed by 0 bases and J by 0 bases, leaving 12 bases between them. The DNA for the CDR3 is TGCAGTGCTAGAGACCCCCGGGACTCCTCCTACGAGCAGTACTTC. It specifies CSARDPRDSSYEQYF.

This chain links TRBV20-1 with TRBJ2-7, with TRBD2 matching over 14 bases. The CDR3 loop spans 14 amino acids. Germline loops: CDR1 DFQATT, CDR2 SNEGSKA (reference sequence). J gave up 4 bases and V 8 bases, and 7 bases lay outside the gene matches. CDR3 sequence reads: CSPFGLAGGYEQYF. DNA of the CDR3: TGCAGTCCATTCGGACTAGCGGGAGGATACGAGCAGTACTTC.

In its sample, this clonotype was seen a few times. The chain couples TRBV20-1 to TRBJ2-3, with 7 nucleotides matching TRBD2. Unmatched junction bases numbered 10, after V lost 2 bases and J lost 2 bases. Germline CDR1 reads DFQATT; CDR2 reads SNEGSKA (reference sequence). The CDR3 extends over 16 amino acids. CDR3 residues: CSARPTGTTITDTQYF. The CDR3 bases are TGCAGTGCTAGACCTACCGGGACTACCATCACAGATACGCAGTATTTT.

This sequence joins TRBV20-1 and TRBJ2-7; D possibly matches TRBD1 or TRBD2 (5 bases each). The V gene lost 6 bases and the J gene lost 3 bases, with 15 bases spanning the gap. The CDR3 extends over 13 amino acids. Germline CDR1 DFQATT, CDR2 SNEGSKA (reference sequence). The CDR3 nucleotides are TGCAGTGCCCCCTTGAGGGGATTCTACGAGCAGTACTTC. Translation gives CSAPLRGFYEQYF.

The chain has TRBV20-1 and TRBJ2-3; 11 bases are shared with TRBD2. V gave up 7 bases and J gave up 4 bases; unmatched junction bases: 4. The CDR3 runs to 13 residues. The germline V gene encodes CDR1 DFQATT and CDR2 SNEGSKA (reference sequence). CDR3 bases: TGCAGTGTAGCGGGGGGGCTCGCAGATACGCAGTATTTT. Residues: CSVAGGLADTQYF.

The CDR3 bases are TGTGCCAGCAGCTTAAGGGGTGACAGGCACGATCCGTTCTTC. Protein product: CASSLRGDRHDPFF. The chain employs TRBV7-9 and TRBJ2-1; weak D call: TRBD1 (6 bases). The CDR3 contains 14 residues. Trimming left V 2 bases short and J 15 bases short, with 20 bases between. Germline values: CDR1 SEHNR, CDR2 FQNEAQ (reference sequence).

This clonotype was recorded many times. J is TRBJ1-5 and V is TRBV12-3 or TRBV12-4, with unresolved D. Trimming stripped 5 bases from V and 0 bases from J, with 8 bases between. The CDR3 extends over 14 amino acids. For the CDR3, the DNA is TGTGCCAGCAGTGCAAGTATTAGCAATCAGCCCCAGCATTTT. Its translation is CASSASISNQPQHF.

CDR3 bases: TGCAGTGCTAGCCTATCGGACAGGGTTTCCTATAATTCACCCCTCCACTTT. It yields the protein CSASLSDRVSYNSPLHF. The V call is TRBV20-1, the J call TRBJ1-6, with 8 bases identical to TRBD1. V lost 3 bases, J lost 1 base, and 8 bases stayed unmatched. Germline V gene data show CDR1 as DFQATT and CDR2 as SNEGSKA (reference sequence). The CDR3 covers 17 residues.

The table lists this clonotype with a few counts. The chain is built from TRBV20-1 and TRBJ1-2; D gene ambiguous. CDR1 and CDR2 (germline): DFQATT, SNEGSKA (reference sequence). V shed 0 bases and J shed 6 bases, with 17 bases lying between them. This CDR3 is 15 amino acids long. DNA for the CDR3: TGCAGTGCTAGAGATGTGGGCGGCTCCCAGGATGGCTACACCTTC. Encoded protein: CSARDVGGSQDGYTF.